This T cell receptor beta chain was found in a study of blood T cell repertoires in COVID-19. Study-level background: Whether acute or convalescent, the COVID-19 samples came from the United States, Italy and Spain.

As originally analysed: Estimated nucleated cell counts came from reference gene primer amplification. Profiled with immunoSEQ multiplex PCR; TCRdb holds only in-frame clones, not every one. The D gene and trimming were derived from the DNA, and the V and J assignments and clone size from that table. The sample includes 450,000 to 600,000 clones, about nine tenths of them seen just once. Unmatched junction bases numbered 9, after V lost 4 bases and J lost 8 bases. The V gene's germline CDR1 is SEHNR and CDR2 FQNEAQ (reference sequence). The CDR3 is 15 amino acids. Participant-reported clinical history was the basis for cohort assignment. The study counted Cohort 3 donors as recovered given two negative PCRs, clearance, or symptom resolution.

The rearrangement links TRBV7-9 to TRBJ2-1; 9 bases agree with TRBD1. The material sequenced was PBMCs or T cells enriched from blood (not recorded which). The TCR comes from a woman aged 18-35 years who had recovered from COVID-19. DNA for the CDR3: TGTGCCAGCAGCTCACAAAGGGACAGGGTCGATGAGCAGTTCTTC. Translated: CASSSQRDRVDEQFF.